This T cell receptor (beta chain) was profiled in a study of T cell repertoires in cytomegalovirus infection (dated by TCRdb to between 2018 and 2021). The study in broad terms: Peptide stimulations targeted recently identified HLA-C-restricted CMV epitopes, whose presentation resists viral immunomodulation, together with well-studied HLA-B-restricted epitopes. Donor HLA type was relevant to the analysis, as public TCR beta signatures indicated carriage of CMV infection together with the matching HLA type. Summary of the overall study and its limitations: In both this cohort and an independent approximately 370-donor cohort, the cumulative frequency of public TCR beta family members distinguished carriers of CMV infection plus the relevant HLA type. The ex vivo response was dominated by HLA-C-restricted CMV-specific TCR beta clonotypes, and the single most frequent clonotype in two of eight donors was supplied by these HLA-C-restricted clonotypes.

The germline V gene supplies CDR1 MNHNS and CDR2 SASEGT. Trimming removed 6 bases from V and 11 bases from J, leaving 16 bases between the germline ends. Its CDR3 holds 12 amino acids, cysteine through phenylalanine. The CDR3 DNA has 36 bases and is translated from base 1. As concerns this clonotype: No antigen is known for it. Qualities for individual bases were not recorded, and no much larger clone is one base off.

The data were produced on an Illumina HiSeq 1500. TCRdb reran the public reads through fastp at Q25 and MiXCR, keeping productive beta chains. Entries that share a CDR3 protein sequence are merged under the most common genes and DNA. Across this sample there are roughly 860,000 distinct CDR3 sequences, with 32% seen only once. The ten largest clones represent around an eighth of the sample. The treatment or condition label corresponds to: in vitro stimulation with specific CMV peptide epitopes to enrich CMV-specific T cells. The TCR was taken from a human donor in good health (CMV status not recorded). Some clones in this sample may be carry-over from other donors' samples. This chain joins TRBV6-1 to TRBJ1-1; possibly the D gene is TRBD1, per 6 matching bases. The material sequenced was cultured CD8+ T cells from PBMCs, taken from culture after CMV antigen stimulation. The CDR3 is CASRVPGHGAFF. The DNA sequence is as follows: TGTGCCAGCAGGGTTCCGGGACACGGGGCTTTCTTT.